Given below is one T cell receptor (beta chain) in context. The table came from immunoSEQ multiplex PCR; TCRdb's copy has only in-frame clones and leaves some out. This sample has 40,000 to 45,000 clones, with 76% found just once. Single viable CD3+CD4+CD8-CD45RO+ cells were sorted as the memory CD4+ T cells. The germline gives CDR1 MDHEN, CDR2 SYDVKM. There are 15 residues in the CDR3. Trimming removed 2 bases at V and 0 bases at J, with 8 bases between. This entry comes from a study of memory CD4+ T cells and cytomegalovirus serostatus. Sequencing input: memory CD4+ T cells from blood. The V gene is TRBV28, the J gene TRBJ1-3; no clear D. This TCR was sampled from an adult in good health and CMV-seronegative. The CDR3 sequence: CASSLPGSSGNTIYF. As DNA, the CDR3 is TGTGCCAGCAGTTTACCCGGTAGCTCTGGAAACACCATATATTTT. Variable domain in full (rest from reference TRBV28 and TRBJ1-3): DVKVTQSSRYLVKRTGEKVFLECVQDMDHENMFWYRQDPGLGLRLIYFSYDVKMKEKGDIPEGYSVSREKKERFSLILESASTNQTSMYLCASSLPGSSGNTIYFGEGSWLTVV.